A single T cell receptor (beta chain) is shown here with its context. The entry originates in a study of blood T cell repertoires in COVID-19. Overall study context: COVID-19 samples from acute and convalescent phases originated in the United States, Italy and Spain. Sources were T cells, B-cell-depleted T cells, or PBMCs; the material itself was cDNA or gDNA.

Original processing notes: From reference gene primer amplification, estimates of nucleated cell counts were derived. The repertoire was sequenced with immunoSEQ multiplex PCR; TCRdb's copy has only in-frame clones and lacks some. V and J calls and clone size are those listed in that table; D and trimming were worked out from the DNA. The repertoire consists of roughly 480,000 clones, with 89% occurring once and the leading ten covering approximately 0.9%. The germline V and J ends were trimmed by 4 bases and 2 bases, with 19 bases remaining between them. In germline, CDR1 is SGHRS, CDR2 YFSETQ. The CDR3 totals 16 residues.

The sample consisted of peripheral blood. The receptor comes from a man younger than 35 with COVID-19, enrolled during active disease. The chain is built from TRBV5-1 and TRBJ2-7, with TRBD2 as a possible D gene (6 bases). In DNA form, the CDR3 reads TGCGCCAGCAGCCCTACCCCGGGACTTAACCCCTACGAGCAGTACTTC. Translating it yields CASSPTPGLNPYEQYF.